The 20 T cell receptor beta chains listed next were all sequenced from one sample in a study of cytomegalovirus exposure and HLA in healthy donors. 60 Vbeta and 13 Jbeta primers were used in PCR. The method was immunoSEQ multiplex PCR; TCRdb's version includes in-frame clones alone and lacks a portion of them. Found here are 130,000 to 150,000 clones, around 80% of them singletons; the top ten hold more than 2%. The sequencing sample was made of PBMCs. Receptors were obtained from a boy younger than 10 in good health and CMV-seronegative.

This clone was detected a few times. This chain connects TRBV6-5 to TRBJ1-1, with 9 bases lining up with TRBD1. The CDR3 consists of 14 residues. Per germline, CDR1 MNHEY and CDR2 SVGAGI. With V trimmed by 7 bases and J by 2 bases, 5 bases remained unmatched. This chain's CDR3 is CASNRDRANTEAFF. Here the CDR3 DNA reads TGTGCCAGCAACCGGGACAGGGCTAACACTGAAGCTTTCTTT.

This clone was picked up a small number of times. V is TRBV6-4 and J is TRBJ2-1; TRBD2 aligns across 9 bases. The CDR3 extends over 15 amino acids. Germline loops: CDR1 MRHNA, CDR2 SNTAGT. The V gene end was trimmed by 0 bases and the J gene end by 3 bases; junction bases not matched to a gene: 0. The CDR3 coding sequence is TGTGCCAGCAGTGACTCGACTAGCGGCTACAATGAGCAGTTCTTC. Protein sequence: CASSDSTSGYNEQFF.

V gene TRBV28 combines with J gene TRBJ2-5; perhaps TRBD2 as D (7 bases). The CDR3 length is 15 residues. Trimming took off 5 bases at V and 5 bases at J, with 18 bases between the two ends. Germline assignment: CDR1 MDHEN and CDR2 SYDVKM. The CDR3 loop reads CASSADSLGGETQYF. CDR3 DNA sequence: TGTGCCAGCAGTGCGGACAGCCTGGGAGGGGAGACCCAGTACTTC.

The chain combines TRBV5-4 with TRBJ2-6, with D possibly being TRBD1 (6 bases). Looked up from germline, CDR1 is SGHNT and CDR2 is YYREEE (reference sequence). V dropped 3 bases and J dropped 0 bases, with 7 bases sitting between them. The CDR3 is 15 residues long. In DNA, the CDR3 is TGTGCCAGCAGCTACAGGGACTCTGGGGCCAACGTCCTGACTTTC. This codes for CASSYRDSGANVLTF.

The genes are TRBV20-1 and TRBJ2-6; D uncertain. This CDR3 has 11 residues. Germline-derived CDR1 and CDR2 are DFQATT and SNEGSKA (reference sequence). V shed 3 bases and J shed 10 bases, with 7 bases lying between them. The CDR3 DNA sequence: TGCAGTGCTAGTCGTCAGAACGTCCTGACTTTC. It specifies CSASRQNVLTF.

This clone was picked up one time. The V gene is TRBV5-1, the J gene TRBJ2-5; TRBD2 is a possible D gene (6 bases). This CDR3 is built from 17 residues. From germline, CDR1 is SGHRS and CDR2 YFSETQ. Deletions cut 4 bases from V and 2 bases from J, with 21 bases between. CDR3 sequence: CASSTRPVVGRQETQYF. In DNA, the CDR3 is TGCGCCAGCAGCACCCGACCCGTAGTGGGGAGGCAAGAGACCCAGTACTTC.

The rearrangement joins TRBV5-4 to TRBJ2-7, with 14 bases lining up with TRBD2. Per the germline V gene, CDR1 is SGHNT and CDR2 is YYREEE (reference sequence). The CDR3 length is 15 residues. Trimming cost V 4 bases and J 2 bases; bases outside gene matches: 2. CDR3 DNA sequence: TGTGCCAGCAGCCCGGGACTAGCGGGGGCCTACGAGCAGTACTTC. As protein: CASSPGLAGAYEQYF.

The chain's CDR3 is CAWCRVAAGELFF. DNA of the CDR3: TGTGCCTGGTGCAGGGTGGCGGCCGGGGAGCTGTTTTTT. The V and J genes are TRBV30 and TRBJ2-2; maybe TRBD1 (5 bases). The germline CDR1 and CDR2 sequences are GTSNPN and SVGIG (reference sequence). V was clipped by 5 bases and J by 6 bases, with 13 bases between them. The CDR3 is 13 residues long.

J is TRBJ1-1 and V is TRBV6-5; TRBD1 might be the D (6 bases). The germline V gene encodes CDR1 MNHEY and CDR2 SVGAGI. The CDR3 totals 14 residues. The V gene lost 2 bases and the J gene lost 1 base, with 8 bases spanning the gap. The CDR3 sequence is CASSYRTANTEAFF. The CDR3 region has the DNA TGTGCCAGCAGTTACCGGACAGCGAACACTGAAGCTTTCTTT.

The gene calls are TRBV27 and TRBJ2-7; a weak D match, TRBD2 (6 bases). The germline gives CDR1 MNHEY, CDR2 SMNVEV (reference sequence). V was cut by 0 bases and J by 6 bases, with 15 bases left in between. This CDR3 spans 15 amino acids. This CDR3 reads CASSLSRGFGLEQYF. CDR3 nucleotides: TGTGCCAGCAGTTTATCACGGGGGTTTGGGCTCGAGCAGTACTTC.

The CDR3 sequence: CASSYPGSGASDEQFF. The CDR3 DNA is TGTGCCAGCAGTTACCCGGGTAGCGGGGCATCAGATGAGCAGTTCTTC. This sequence joins TRBV6-5 and TRBJ2-1, with TRBD2 matching 8 bases. This CDR3 has 16 amino acids. CDR1 MNHEY and CDR2 SVGAGI come from the germline V gene. Losses at the gene ends were 2 bases for V and 8 bases for J; bases not matched to a gene: 11.

CDR3 nucleotides: TGTGCCAGCAGTCCAGGGGGTTTAACCGGGGAGCTGTTTTTT. Its protein product is CASSPGGLTGELFF. The chain couples TRBV5-6 to TRBJ2-2; TRBD1 agrees at 7 bases. Germline CDR1 SGHDT, CDR2 YYEEEE. Germline trimming cut 5 bases from V and 5 bases from J; bases unmatched to any gene: 6. There are 14 residues in the CDR3.

The V and J genes are TRBV5-1 and TRBJ1-1; maybe TRBD1 (6 bases). Germline CDR1 reads SGHRS; CDR2 reads YFSETQ. The CDR3 consists of 15 residues. V was clipped by 0 bases and J by 4 bases, with 13 bases between them. CDR3 loop: CASSLEGGVATEAFF. In DNA, the CDR3 is TGCGCCAGCAGCTTGGAAGGGGGGGTTGCCACTGAAGCTTTCTTT.

This clone was counted between two and nine times. V is TRBV29-1 and J is TRBJ2-6, with D uncertain. The germline V gene has CDR1 SQVTM and CDR2 ANQGSEA. This CDR3 contains 16 residues. V was shortened by 0 bases and J by 0 bases, with 9 bases between the two germline ends. CDR3 DNA sequence: TGCAGCGTTGAAGAGAACAGCCTCTCTGGGGCCAACGTCCTGACTTTC. Translating it yields CSVEENSLSGANVLTF. The variable domain in full, with the rest retrieved from reference TRBV29-1 and TRBJ2-6, is SAVISQKPSRDICQRGTSLTIQCQVDSQVTMMFWYRQQPGQSLTLIATANQGSEATYESGFVIDKFPISRPNLTFSTLTVSNMSPEDSSIYLCSVEENSLSGANVLTFGAGSRLTVL.

This chain joins TRBV7-9 and TRBJ2-1; no clear D gene. Trimming left V 10 bases short and J 4 bases short, with 11 bases between. The CDR3 has 12 residues. The germline gives CDR1 SEHNR, CDR2 FQNEAQ (reference sequence). CDR3 sequence (DNA): TGTGCCACCCGAACTACTTACAATGAGCAGTTCTTC. This translates into CATRTTYNEQFF.

V is TRBV19 and J is TRBJ1-1, with TRBD1 identical over 7 bases. The germline CDR1 and CDR2 sequences are LNHDA and SQIVND (reference sequence). With 4 bases clipped from V and 1 base from J, the junction kept 18 bases outside the gene matches. This CDR3 has 19 residues. CDR3 bases: TGTGCCAGTAGTACCCGACAGGGCCCACGGTACTGGGAGAACACTGAAGCTTTCTTT. This translates into CASSTRQGPRYWENTEAFF.

The V call is TRBV7-8, the J call TRBJ2-3, with 9 bases matching TRBD2. The CDR3 length is 16 residues. Looked up from germline, CDR1 is SGHVS and CDR2 is FQNEAQ. V was pared by 1 base and J by 4 bases, with 6 bases of the junction left unmatched. CDR3 sequence (DNA): TGTGCCAGCAGCTTAGACGCGGGAGGGCCAGCAGATACGCAGTATTTT. This sequence encodes CASSLDAGGPADTQYF.

V is TRBV19 and J is TRBJ2-1, with TRBD2 matching over 8 bases. Per the germline V gene, CDR1 is LNHDA and CDR2 is SQIVND (reference sequence). The CDR3 totals 16 residues. V shed 8 bases and J 7 bases; nucleotides not matched to a gene: 16. DNA for the CDR3: TGTGCCAGTCGATATTTGGGACTAGAGTTTAGTAATGAGCAGTTCTTC. Its protein product is CASRYLGLEFSNEQFF.

This clone was recorded only once. The chain joins TRBV28 to TRBJ2-7; 8 bases align to TRBD2. V dropped 10 bases and J dropped 0; count of bases not matched to a gene: 11. CDR3 length: 15 amino acids. Germline CDR1 reads MDHEN; CDR2 reads SYDVKM. CDR3: CAITSSGPSSYEQYF. Here the CDR3 DNA reads TGTGCCATCACCTCTAGCGGGCCTAGCTCCTACGAGCAGTACTTC. Complete variable domain (other parts from reference TRBV28 and TRBJ2-7): DVKVTQSSRYLVKRTGEKVFLECVQDMDHENMFWYRQDPGLGLRLIYFSYDVKMKEKGDIPEGYSVSREKKERFSLILESASTNQTSMYLCAITSSGPSSYEQYFGPGTRLTVT.

The rearrangement links TRBV29-1 to TRBJ1-3; 10 bases line up with TRBD1. CDR1 is SQVTM and CDR2 is ANQGSEA in the germline V gene. Trimming removed 8 bases from V and 2 bases from J; junction bases left unmatched: 9. This CDR3 has 15 amino acids. The CDR3 bases are TGCAGCTTCTCGGGAGGACAGGGGGCTGGAAACACCATATATTTT. Translation: CSFSGGQGAGNTIYF.